This TCR beta chain was sequenced for a study of cytomegalovirus exposure and HLA in healthy donors (dated by TCRdb to 2015 to 2018). Looking at the study overall: According to an earlier analysis of a few hundred of the donors, about 180 million T cells yielded 95 million to 140 million unique TCR beta sequences and 250 to 350 Gb of sequence data. About 300 gigabases of sequencing data and some 85 million unique TCR sequences were included in an early release covering roughly 700 HLA-typed donors. Among the roughly 430 genotyped donors, around 81% belonged to the genetic ancestry cluster associated with self-reported Caucasian donors. The study aimed to test whether signatures of past pathogen exposure could be identified by cataloging public T cell receptors. The study profiled the T cell repertoires of 500 to 800 subjects by immunosequencing and related them to cytomegalovirus serostatus. Besides the first cohort of approximately 670 subjects, a separate validation cohort made up of over 95 different subjects was used. The study combined high-throughput TCR immunosequencing, statistical association of individual TCRs with disease status, and machine learning to predict cytomegalovirus infection status. A later analysis re-analyzed previously published TCR beta repertoires from roughly 690 donors and added high-resolution HLA genotyping to study TCR occurrence patterns. Rather than using new phenotypic data, the later analysis identified candidate immune exposures from TCR beta sequences and from how often those sequences occurred across donors. To decide whether each TCR beta V gene segment behaved as functional or pseudogenic, an earlier analysis of some 580 of the donors relied on high-throughput TCR beta sequencing. Alongside the repertoire data, information on donor age, sex, ethnicity and CMV serostatus was compiled. A later genetic analysis took genome-wide SNP genotypes for about three fifths of the roughly 700 donors and used that subset as a discovery cohort. All discovery cohort repertoires had been generated using a single sequencing platform. HLA typing covered class I and class II loci at four-digit resolution. The number of typed donors differed by locus: about 629-630 for A, B, C, DRB1 and DQB1; 522 for DQA1; around 610 for DPA1; and some 470 for DPB1. Because of strong linkage in the cohort, roughly five DR-DQ haplotypes were treated as single units for association and clustering. On average, 235,054 unique TCR beta nucleotide sequences were sequenced per donor among about 400 genotyped donors of the cohort, with 15% to 20% of those sequences being non-productive.

The trim is 5 bases for V and 2 bases for J, with a gap of 11 bases between the germline ends. From cysteine to phenylalanine, the CDR3 is 14 amino acids long. Only the CDR3 region is kept as DNA, spanning 42 bases read in frame from base 1. Per the germline V gene (reference sequence), MNHEY is the CDR1 and SMNVEV is the CDR2. Library construction relied on the immunoSEQ multiplex PCR assay. For the multiplex PCR, a mixture combining 60 forward primers for TCR Vbeta segments and 13 reverse primers for TCR Jbeta segments was used. The CDR3 region of rearranged TCR beta genes was amplified from genomic DNA by a multiplex PCR assay. The Illumina HiSeq System was used to sequence the amplified TCR beta libraries as 87-base-pair reads. Processing in the source paper ran as follows. A later analysis counted about 80 million unique TCR beta chains across the 690 or so repertoires, and some 11 million of these chains were shared by at least two donors. Raw reads were error-corrected and collapsed into unique sequences with a nearest-neighbor algorithm that merged closely related sequences to remove PCR and sequencing errors. CDR3 sequences were aligned to IMGT reference sequences to assign V, D and J gene segments. For a sequence to be retained, a match of at least six nucleotides to both a V gene segment and a J gene segment was required. A rearrangement was called productive if the CDR3 had no stop codons and remained in frame with V and J, and every other rearrangement was called non-productive. Following IMGT convention, CDR3 was defined as the stretch from the second conserved V-encoded cysteine to the conserved J-encoded phenylalanine. The earlier analysis of roughly 590 of the donors excluded sequences that lacked an unambiguous match to a single V gene segment. In an earlier analysis of roughly 600 of the donors, a V segment was called functional when productive rearrangements were above 56.7%, and segregating when the standard deviation between donors exceeded 5%. A statistical classification framework was built for diagnosing cytomegalovirus status from the catalog of TCR beta chain sequences. V and J gene assignment, in a later analysis, came from comparing TCR nucleotide sequences with IMGT/GENE-DB human TR gene sequences. The TCRdist pipeline was used in a later analysis to assign CDR3 sequences and most-parsimonious VDJ recombination scenarios. In a later analysis, each TCR beta chain was defined by its CDR3 amino acid sequence together with its V-gene family, and reads lacking a unique V-gene family were excluded. To address suspected cross-contamination and a sequencing artifact, a later analysis removed a few hundred highly shared, low-generation-probability nucleotide sequences. For each public chain, a later analysis derived a clonal expansion index from normalized ranks of inferred template counts within each repertoire. In a later analysis, generation probabilities were computed using a VDJ recombination model fitted to out-of-frame rearrangements, and the results were checked against IGoR. Hypergeometric tests were used in a later analysis to score TCR-TCR, TCR-HLA and TCR-CMV co-occurrence, with a repertoire-size bias correction applied to the TCR pairs. To estimate false discovery rates, a later analysis permuted the HLA or CMV assignments 20 times. In a later analysis, co-occurring TCRs were grouped using DBSCAN, and TCRdist sequence similarity was added for clustering within HLA-allele-positive subsets. Repertoires with fewer than 30,000 or more than 120,000 public chains were left out of co-occurrence clustering, as were five repertoires with anomalous nucleotide sharing. TCRdb stores this immuneACCESS table with in-frame sequences only. Part of the clones is absent; in the studies checked, under half of the shortfall reflects unresolved V genes, and no reason is known for the rest. V and J calls and clone size are given by that table; D and trimming were obtained from the DNA. Within this sample are more than 95,000 clones, with roughly 9.1% of them counted one time only. The ten largest clones add up to 5.5% to 7.5% of the sample.

In total, approximately 690 healthy bone marrow donors made up the cohort. Cohort members were all nominally healthy when sampled, although unrecorded immune exposures were likely present. The donor was CMV seropositive and belonged to the group of more than 250 seropositive cohort members. A peripheral blood sample was collected from each donor, and TCR beta sequencing was performed on peripheral blood mononuclear cells. Genomic DNA was extracted from the blood cell samples with the Qiagen DNeasy Blood Extraction Kit. Results the study describes overall, beyond this receptor: A later analysis reported that several top co-occurrence clusters appeared linked to parvovirus B19, influenza, CMV and Epstein-Barr virus. Cytomegalovirus status was reported to be diagnosed by the classifier with high specificity and sensitivity in both the original and validation cohorts. According to a later genetic analysis, donors in an Asian-associated ancestry cluster had fewer N-insertions in productive TCRs than the roughly 670-donor mean. In a later analysis, TCR association rates were found to vary across HLA loci, with the most associated TCRs seen for DRB1 alleles and the fewest for HLA-C alleles. According to the authors, the approach could potentially be generalized to other disease states and immunological phenotypes. An association between a missense DCLRE1C variant and V-gene and J-gene trimming of TCR beta chains was found in a later genetic analysis and replicated in an independent cohort. When HLA alleles, especially DR and DQ, strongly co-occurred, attributing TCR associations to individual alleles was difficult. Presence/absence analyses assumed roughly uniform sequencing depth across donors, an assumption that may not hold. In vitro tests confirmed that a few of the cytomegalovirus-associated TCR beta chains recognize cytomegalovirus antigens. A further reported finding was that TCR beta sequences accurately predicted the HLA-A and HLA-B alleles for most subjects in the first cohort. A group of highly shared sequence variants was considered likely to be a technical artifact of the sequencing pipeline. Because some donors lacked HLA typing at each locus, the association tests relied only on the typed subset. A later analysis found that HLA-associated TCR beta chains were more clonally expanded and had lower generation probabilities than equally common non-associated chains. A later analysis found that most CMV-associated TCR beta chains appeared HLA-restricted, with HLA associations seemingly driven largely by CMV exposure. Some 15 rarely observed V segments, including chromosome 9 orphons, were excluded from the earlier analysis of approximately 500 of the donors because counts were too low. Some IMGT-functional V segments, including TRBV6-2 and TRBV6-3, could not be told apart with the 87-base-pair reads, so those segments were excluded. An earlier analysis of roughly 570 of the donors showed that most TCR beta V segments appeared in productive rearrangements either about 87% or about 30% of the time, which broadly matched IMGT annotations. While some public TCRs were present in many individuals, most TCR sequences turned up only very rarely across donors. For the cohort, immune exposure information was limited to CMV serostatus. The study gave a list of around 170 TCR beta chains associated with cytomegalovirus. Correlated functional status among segregating V segments might be attributable to linkage disequilibrium, but an unknown experimental factor could not be ruled out. At a false discovery rate of 0.05, a later analysis linked some 18,000 TCR beta sequences to specific HLA alleles. Only TCR beta chains were sequenced in this cohort, and the absence of alpha or paired-chain data limited detectable features.

Regarding this clone: Its antigen has not been determined. No clone much larger than this one lies a single base away; base qualities are absent.

The chain joins TRBV27 to TRBJ2-3, with the D segment identity uncertain. This receptor was identified in a middle-aged man in good health and CMV-seropositive. The sample was PBMCs. The CDR3 reads CASSLGGTTDTQYF. The nucleotides are TGTGCCAGCAGTCTCGGCGGTACCACAGATACGCAGTATTTT.